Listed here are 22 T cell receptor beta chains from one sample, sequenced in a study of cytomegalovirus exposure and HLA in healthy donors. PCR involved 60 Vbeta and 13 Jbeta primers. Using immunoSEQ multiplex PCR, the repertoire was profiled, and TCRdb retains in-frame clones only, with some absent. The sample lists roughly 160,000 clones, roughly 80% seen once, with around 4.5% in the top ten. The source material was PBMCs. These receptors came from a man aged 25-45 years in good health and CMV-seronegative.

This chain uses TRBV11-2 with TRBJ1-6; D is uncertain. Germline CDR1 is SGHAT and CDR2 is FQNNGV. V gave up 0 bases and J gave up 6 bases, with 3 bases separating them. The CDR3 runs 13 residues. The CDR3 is CASSLDLNSPLHF. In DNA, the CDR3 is TGTGCCAGCAGCTTAGACCTTAATTCACCCCTCCACTTT.

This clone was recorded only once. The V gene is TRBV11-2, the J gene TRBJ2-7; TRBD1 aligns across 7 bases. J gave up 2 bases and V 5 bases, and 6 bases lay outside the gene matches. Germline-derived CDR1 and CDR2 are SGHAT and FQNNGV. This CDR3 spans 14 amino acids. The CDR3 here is CASSRGQVTYEQYF. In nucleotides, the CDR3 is TGTGCCAGCAGCCGAGGACAGGTGACCTACGAGCAGTACTTC.

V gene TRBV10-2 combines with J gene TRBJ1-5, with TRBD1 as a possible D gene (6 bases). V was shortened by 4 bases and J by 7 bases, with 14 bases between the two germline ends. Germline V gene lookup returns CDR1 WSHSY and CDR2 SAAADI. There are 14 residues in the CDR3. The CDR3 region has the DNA TGCGCCAGCAGTGCCTGGACAGAGGGACAGCCCCAGCATTTT. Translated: CASSAWTEGQPQHF.

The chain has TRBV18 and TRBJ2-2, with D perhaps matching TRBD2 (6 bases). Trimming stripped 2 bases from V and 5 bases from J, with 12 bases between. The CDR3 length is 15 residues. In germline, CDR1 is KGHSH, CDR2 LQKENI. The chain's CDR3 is CASSPRRGETGELFF. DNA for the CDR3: TGTGCCAGCTCACCAAGGAGGGGCGAGACCGGGGAGCTGTTTTTT. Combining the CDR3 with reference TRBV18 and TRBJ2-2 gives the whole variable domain NAGVMQNPRHLVRRRGQEARLRCSPMKGHSHVYWYRQLPEEGLKFMVYLQKENIIDESGMPKERFSAEFPKEGPSILRIQQVVRGDSAAYFCASSPRRGETGELFFGEGSRLTVL.

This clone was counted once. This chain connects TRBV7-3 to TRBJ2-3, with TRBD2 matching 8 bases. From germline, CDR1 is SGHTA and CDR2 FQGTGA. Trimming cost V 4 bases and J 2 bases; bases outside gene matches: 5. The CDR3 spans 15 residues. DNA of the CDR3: TGTGCCAGCAGCTCCCGACTAGCGACCACAGATACGCAGTATTTT. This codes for CASSSRLATTDTQYF. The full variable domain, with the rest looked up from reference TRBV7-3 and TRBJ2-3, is GAGVSQTPSNKVTEKGKYVELRCDPISGHTALYWYRQSLGQGPEFLIYFQGTGAADDSGLPNDRFFAVRPEGSVSTLKIQRTERGDSAVYLCASSSRLATTDTQYFGPGTRLTVL.

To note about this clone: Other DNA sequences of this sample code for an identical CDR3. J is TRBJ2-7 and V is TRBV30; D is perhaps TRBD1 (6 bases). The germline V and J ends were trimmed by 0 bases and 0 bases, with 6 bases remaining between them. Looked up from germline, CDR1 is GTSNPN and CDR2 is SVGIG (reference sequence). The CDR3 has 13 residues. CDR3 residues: CAWSVQGSYEQYF. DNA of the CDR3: TGTGCCTGGAGTGTACAGGGCTCCTACGAGCAGTACTTC.

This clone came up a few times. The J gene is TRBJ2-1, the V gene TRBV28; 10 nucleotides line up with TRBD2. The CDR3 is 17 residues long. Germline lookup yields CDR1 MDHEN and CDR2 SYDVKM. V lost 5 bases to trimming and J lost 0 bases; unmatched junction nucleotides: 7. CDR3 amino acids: CASSLSLAGSSYNEQFF. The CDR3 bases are TGTGCCAGCAGTCTATCACTAGCGGGGAGCTCCTACAATGAGCAGTTCTTC.

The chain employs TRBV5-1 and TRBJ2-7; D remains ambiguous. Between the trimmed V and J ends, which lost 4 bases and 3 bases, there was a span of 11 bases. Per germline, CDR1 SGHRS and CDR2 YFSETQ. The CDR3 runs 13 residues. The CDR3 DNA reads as TGCGCCAGCAGCCCTGAAGCGAACTACGAGCAGTACTTC. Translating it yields CASSPEANYEQYF.

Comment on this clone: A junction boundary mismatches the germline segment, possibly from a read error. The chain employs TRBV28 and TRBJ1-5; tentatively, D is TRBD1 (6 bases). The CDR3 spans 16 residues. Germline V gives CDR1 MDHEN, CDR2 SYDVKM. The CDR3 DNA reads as TGTGCCGGCAGTTTATCTACAGGGCCCCATGGGCAGCCCCAGCATTTT. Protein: CAGSLSTGPHGQPQHF.

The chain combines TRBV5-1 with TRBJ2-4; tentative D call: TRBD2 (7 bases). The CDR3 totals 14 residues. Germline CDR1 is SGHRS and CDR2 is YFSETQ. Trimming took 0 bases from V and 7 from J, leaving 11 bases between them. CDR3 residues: CASSLDGGLNIQYF. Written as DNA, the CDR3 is TGCGCCAGCAGCTTGGACGGGGGGCTCAACATTCAGTACTTC.

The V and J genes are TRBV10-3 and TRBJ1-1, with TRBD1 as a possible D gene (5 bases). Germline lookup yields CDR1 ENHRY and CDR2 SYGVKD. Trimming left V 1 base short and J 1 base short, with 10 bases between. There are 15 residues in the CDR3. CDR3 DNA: TGTGCCATCAGTGAGTTAGGGGCCAAGAACACTGAAGCTTTCTTT. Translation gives CAISELGAKNTEAFF.

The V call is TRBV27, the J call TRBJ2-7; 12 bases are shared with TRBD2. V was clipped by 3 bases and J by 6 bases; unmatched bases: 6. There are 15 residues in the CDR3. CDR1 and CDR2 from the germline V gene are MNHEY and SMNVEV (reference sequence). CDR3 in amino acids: CASSFLTSGRGEQYF. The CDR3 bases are TGTGCCAGCAGTTTCTTGACTAGCGGGAGAGGCGAGCAGTACTTC.

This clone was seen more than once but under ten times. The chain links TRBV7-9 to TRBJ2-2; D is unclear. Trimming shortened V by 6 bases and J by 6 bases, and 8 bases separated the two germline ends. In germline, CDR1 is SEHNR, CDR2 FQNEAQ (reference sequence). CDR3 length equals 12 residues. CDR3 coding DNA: TGTGCCAGCAGTTTTGGCCCCGGGGAGCTGTTTTTT. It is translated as CASSFGPGELFF.

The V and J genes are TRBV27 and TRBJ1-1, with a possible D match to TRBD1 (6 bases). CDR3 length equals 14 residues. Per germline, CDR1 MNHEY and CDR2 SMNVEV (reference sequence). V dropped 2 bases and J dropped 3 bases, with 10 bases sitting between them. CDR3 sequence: CASSLLGGYTEAFF. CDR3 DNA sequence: TGTGCCAGCAGTTTACTAGGGGGTTACACTGAAGCTTTCTTT.

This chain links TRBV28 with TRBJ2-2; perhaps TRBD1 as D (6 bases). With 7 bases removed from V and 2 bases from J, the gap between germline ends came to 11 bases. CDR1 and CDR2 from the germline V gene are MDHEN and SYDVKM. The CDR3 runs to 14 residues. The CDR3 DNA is TGTGCCAGCACCTCGGGACAAAACACCGGGGAGCTGTTTTTT. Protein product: CASTSGQNTGELFF.

CDR3 nucleotides: TGTGCCAGTACCCTGGGGGCTAAAGGAGTTTCACCCCTCCACTTT. Translating it yields CASTLGAKGVSPLHF. This chain uses TRBV19 with TRBJ1-6; D may be TRBD1 (6 bases). The CDR3 is 15 residues long. Germline CDR1 LNHDA, CDR2 SQIVND (reference sequence). The germline V and J ends were trimmed by 7 bases and 9 bases, with 19 bases remaining between them.

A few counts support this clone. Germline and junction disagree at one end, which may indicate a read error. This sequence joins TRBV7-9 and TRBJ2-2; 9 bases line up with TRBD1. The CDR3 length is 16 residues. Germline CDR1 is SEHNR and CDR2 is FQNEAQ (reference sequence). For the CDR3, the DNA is TGTTCCAGCAGCCCCATGGGACAGGGTAACACCGGGGAGCTGTTTTTT. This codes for CSSSPMGQGNTGELFF.

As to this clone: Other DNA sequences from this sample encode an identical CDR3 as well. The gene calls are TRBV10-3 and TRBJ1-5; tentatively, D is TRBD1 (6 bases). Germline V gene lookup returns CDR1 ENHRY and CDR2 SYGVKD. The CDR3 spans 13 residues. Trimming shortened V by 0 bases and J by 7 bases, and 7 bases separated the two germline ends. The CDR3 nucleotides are TGTGCCATCAGTGAGTCGACAGGACAGCCCCAGCATTTT. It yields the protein CAISESTGQPQHF.

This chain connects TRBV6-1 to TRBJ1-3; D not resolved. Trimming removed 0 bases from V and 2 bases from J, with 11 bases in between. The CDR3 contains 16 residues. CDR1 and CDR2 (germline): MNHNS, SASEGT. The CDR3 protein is CASSEAGRGAGNTIYF. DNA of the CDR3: TGTGCCAGCAGTGAAGCGGGCCGGGGAGCTGGAAACACCATATATTTT.

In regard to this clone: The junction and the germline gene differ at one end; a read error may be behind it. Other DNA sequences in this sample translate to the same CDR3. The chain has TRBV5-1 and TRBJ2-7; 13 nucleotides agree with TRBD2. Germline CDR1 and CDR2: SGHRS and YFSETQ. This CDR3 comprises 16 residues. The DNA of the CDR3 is TGCGCCAGTAGCTCTGGACTAGCGGGAGCTCACTACGAGCAGTACTTC. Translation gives CASSSGLAGAHYEQYF.

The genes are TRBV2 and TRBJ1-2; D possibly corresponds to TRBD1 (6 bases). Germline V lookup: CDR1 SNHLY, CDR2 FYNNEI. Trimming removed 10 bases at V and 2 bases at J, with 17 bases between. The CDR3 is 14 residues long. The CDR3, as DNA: TGTGCCATTGAGACAGGAGTCCGAAACTATGGCTACACCTTC. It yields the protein CAIETGVRNYGYTF.

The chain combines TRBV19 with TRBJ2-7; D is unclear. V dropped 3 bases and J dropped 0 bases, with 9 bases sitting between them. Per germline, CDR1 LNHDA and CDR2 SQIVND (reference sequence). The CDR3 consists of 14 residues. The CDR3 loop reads CASSMQAISYEQYF. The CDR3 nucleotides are TGTGCCAGTAGTATGCAGGCTATCTCCTACGAGCAGTACTTC.